This T cell receptor beta chain was sequenced for a study of blood T cell repertoires in COVID-19. Study-level background: Material from acute and convalescent COVID-19 was sourced from the United States, Italy and Spain.

Those enrolled, adults aged about 18 to 95 years, came from fewer than 25 US areas. Grouping used clinical history reported by participants in a survey and questionnaire. Before being deemed recovered, Cohort 3 donors had two negative PCRs, clearance, or symptom resolution. Clones were sequenced by immunoSEQ multiplex PCR, and TCRdb holds only the in-frame ones, with some missing. The sample holds over 150,000 clones, 70% to 80% seen once. The receptor was derived from a woman aged 45-65 years who had recovered from COVID-19. Sequencing used PBMCs or T cells enriched from blood (not recorded which).

The CDR3 spells CASSYLLPTSNYGYTF. The CDR3, as DNA: TGTGCCAGCAGCTACTTGTTGCCGACATCAAACTATGGCTACACCTTC. The chain links TRBV7-9 to TRBJ1-2; D is unclear. Trimming left V 4 bases short and J 2 bases short, with 17 bases between. Germline assignment: CDR1 SEHNR and CDR2 FQNEAQ (reference sequence). There are 16 residues in the CDR3.